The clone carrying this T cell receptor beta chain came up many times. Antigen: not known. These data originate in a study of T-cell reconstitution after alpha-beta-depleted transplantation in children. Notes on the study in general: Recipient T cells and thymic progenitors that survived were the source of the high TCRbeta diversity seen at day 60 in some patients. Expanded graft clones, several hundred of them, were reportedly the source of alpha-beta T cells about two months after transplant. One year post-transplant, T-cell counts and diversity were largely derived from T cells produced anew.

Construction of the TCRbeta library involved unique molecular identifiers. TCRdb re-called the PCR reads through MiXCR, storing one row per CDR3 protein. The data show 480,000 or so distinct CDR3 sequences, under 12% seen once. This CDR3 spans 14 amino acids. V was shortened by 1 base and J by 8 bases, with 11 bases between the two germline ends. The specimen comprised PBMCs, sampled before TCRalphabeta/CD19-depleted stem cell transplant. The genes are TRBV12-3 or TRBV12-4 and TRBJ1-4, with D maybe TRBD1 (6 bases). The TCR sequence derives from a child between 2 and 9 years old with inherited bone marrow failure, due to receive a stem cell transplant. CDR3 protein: CASSLVGQREKLFF. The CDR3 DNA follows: TGTGCCAGCAGTTTAGTCGGACAGAGAGAAAAACTGTTTTTT.